Presented here are 32 T cell receptor beta chains from one specimen sequenced in a study of blood T cell repertoires in COVID-19 (dated by TCRdb to 2020 to 2021). The library was prepared using the immunoSEQ multiplex PCR assay. What TCRdb holds here is the immuneACCESS table cut down to in-frame rearrangements. Part of the clones is not present; checked against another copy, under half of the missing clones reflect an unresolved V gene, and the others are unexplained. The sample table holds 300,000 to 350,000 clones, of which approximately 83% were seen once. Together, the top ten hold 2.2% of the sample. The sample was PBMCs or T cells enriched from blood (not recorded which). These TCRs come from a man under 40 who had recovered from COVID-19.

V is TRBV13 and J is TRBJ2-3; 11 nucleotides line up with TRBD2. CDR1 and CDR2 (germline): PRHDT, FYEKMQ (reference sequence). The V and J ends lost 5 bases and 6 bases, in that order; junction bases with no gene match: 13. There are 17 residues in the CDR3. The CDR3 DNA sequence: TGTGCCAGCAGCCCTAGACTCAAGACTAGCGGGGTGGATACGCAGTATTTT. Translated: CASSPRLKTSGVDTQYF.

The V and J genes are TRBV4-3 and TRBJ1-2, with 10 bases fitting TRBD1. Germline trimming cut 2 bases from V and 7 bases from J; bases unmatched to any gene: 7. Germline assignment: CDR1 LGHNA and CDR2 YSLEER. This CDR3 region has 15 residues. The chain's CDR3 is CASSQTRTGGGGYTF. The CDR3, as DNA: TGCGCCAGCAGCCAAACACGGACAGGGGGTGGTGGCTACACCTTC.

The chain has TRBV4-3 and TRBJ1-1; a weak D match, TRBD1 (5 bases). Germline-derived CDR1 and CDR2 are LGHNA and YSLEER. CDR3 length: 16 residues. Trimming removed 0 bases from V and 4 bases from J, with 15 bases in between. The CDR3 protein is CASSQDLIWGGTEAFF. CDR3 sequence (DNA): TGCGCCAGCAGCCAAGATTTAATATGGGGGGGCACTGAAGCTTTCTTT.

The chain uses TRBV3-1 (or the pseudogene TRBV3-2) and TRBJ1-4; 7 positions agree with TRBD1. Germline CDR1 reads LGHDT; CDR2 reads YNNKEL (reference sequence). After removal of 3 bases from V and 3 bases from J, the junction contained 4 bases not matched to a gene. CDR3 size: 15 residues. The CDR3 protein is CASSHRGGSNEKLFF. The DNA of the CDR3 is TGTGCCAGCAGCCATCGAGGGGGCTCTAATGAAAAACTGTTTTTT.

This chain connects TRBV9 to TRBJ1-2; D gene ambiguous. Trimming took 3 bases from V and 6 from J, leaving 9 bases between them. CDR1 and CDR2 from the germline V gene are SGDLS and YYNGEE. The CDR3 has 12 amino acids. The CDR3 DNA is TGTGCCAGCAGCGCCCAGGTTAATGGCTACACCTTC. It translates to CASSAQVNGYTF.

The chain combines TRBV6-2 or TRBV6-3 with TRBJ1-5; 7 bases map to TRBD1. Germline CDR1 and CDR2: MNHEY and SVGEGT. With 4 bases clipped from V and 4 bases from J, the junction kept 4 bases outside the gene matches. The CDR3 is 14 residues long. The CDR3 bases are TGTGCCAGCAGTTCTCCGGGACAGAATCAGCCCCAGCATTTT. Residues: CASSSPGQNQPQHF.

This sequence joins TRBV20-1 and TRBJ1-1, with no clear D. Trimming pared 3 bases from V and 10 bases from J, leaving 9 bases between. The CDR3 loop spans 10 amino acids. The germline CDR1 and CDR2 sequences are DFQATT and SNEGSKA (reference sequence). CDR3 sequence reads: CSASHERAFF. The CDR3 bases are TGCAGTGCTAGTCACGAGAGAGCTTTCTTT.

This chain joins TRBV6-5 and TRBJ1-6; 7 bases align to TRBD1. Germline assignment: CDR1 MNHEY and CDR2 SVGAGI. With V trimmed by 7 bases and J by 7 bases, 7 bases remained unmatched. The CDR3 spans 14 residues. CDR3: CASKLGTVNSPLHF. DNA of the CDR3: TGTGCCAGCAAGTTAGGGACAGTAAATTCACCCCTCCACTTT.

The rearrangement links TRBV19 to TRBJ2-4, with TRBD2 matching 8 bases. Germline CDR1 and CDR2: LNHDA and SQIVND (reference sequence). The V gene end was trimmed by 4 bases and the J gene end by 3 bases; junction bases not matched to a gene: 2. The length of the CDR3 is 14 residues. The CDR3 coding sequence is TGTGCCAGTAGTAACCGGGGGGGCAAAAACATTCAGTACTTC. Translated, it gives CASSNRGGKNIQYF.

This chain links TRBV18 with TRBJ2-2; TRBD1 agrees at 8 bases. The CDR3 length is 16 residues. The J segment lost 4 bases and the V segment lost 3 bases, leaving 7 bases of the junction unmatched. CDR1 KGHSH and CDR2 LQKENI come from the germline V gene. The CDR3 DNA follows: TGTGCCAGCTCACCCGACCCCAGGGGGCGCACCGGGGAGCTGTTTTTT. This encodes CASSPDPRGRTGELFF.

The gene calls are TRBV18 and TRBJ1-2; TRBD1 might be the D (5 bases). V was trimmed by 2 bases and J by 2 bases, leaving 15 bases between them. CDR3 size: 16 residues. Germline assignment: CDR1 KGHSH and CDR2 LQKENI. The CDR3 nucleotides are TGTGCCAGCTCACCAGATAGCACAGGCGTGAACTATGGCTACACCTTC. Protein sequence: CASSPDSTGVNYGYTF.

This chain links TRBV19 with TRBJ1-1, with D tentatively TRBD1 (5 bases). The CDR3 is 13 amino acids. Trimming removed 8 bases at V and 4 bases at J, with 14 bases between. Germline-derived CDR1 and CDR2 are LNHDA and SQIVND (reference sequence). CDR3 region: CASEIRAGTEAFF. The DNA for the CDR3 is TGTGCCAGTGAGATCAGGGCAGGCACTGAAGCTTTCTTT.

The chain uses TRBV6-5 and TRBJ1-2; unclear D gene. V was clipped by 6 bases and J by 5 bases, with 13 bases between them. The CDR3 spans 13 residues. CDR1 is MNHEY, CDR2 SVGAGI, per germline. As DNA, the CDR3 is TGTGCCAGCAGCCGAACCCCGACATATGGCTACACCTTC. It yields the protein CASSRTPTYGYTF.

The V and J genes are TRBV6-2 or TRBV6-3 and TRBJ2-1; tentative D call: TRBD2 (6 bases). The length of the CDR3 is 15 residues. Germline values: CDR1 MNHEY, CDR2 SVGEGT. V shed 0 bases and J shed 10 bases, with 16 bases lying between them. CDR3 loop: CASSYSSGRLSEQFF. CDR3 nucleotide sequence: TGTGCCAGCAGTTACTCCTCTGGGAGGTTGTCCGAGCAGTTCTTC.

V and J are TRBV3-1 (or the pseudogene TRBV3-2) and TRBJ2-7; 12 bases fit TRBD2. The CDR3 loop spans 19 amino acids. With 3 bases clipped from V and 2 bases from J, the junction kept 14 bases outside the gene matches. Germline CDR1 reads LGHDT; CDR2 reads YNNKEL (reference sequence). The CDR3 is CASSHAPSGLAGTAYEQYF. The DNA for the CDR3 is TGTGCCAGCAGCCACGCCCCCTCCGGACTAGCGGGGACCGCCTACGAGCAGTACTTC.

The chain joins TRBV6-5 to TRBJ1-1; 8 bases align to TRBD1. The ends lost 5 bases at V and 1 base at J; junction bases unmatched: 3. The CDR3 covers 14 residues. Per the germline V gene, CDR1 is MNHEY and CDR2 is SVGAGI. The CDR3: CASSPGTGNTEAFF. The CDR3 nucleotides read TGTGCCAGCAGTCCGGGGACAGGGAACACTGAAGCTTTCTTT.

The V and J genes are TRBV2 and TRBJ2-1; perhaps TRBD2 as D (6 bases). V dropped 2 bases and J dropped 0 bases, with 17 bases sitting between them. The germline V gene encodes CDR1 SNHLY and CDR2 FYNNEI. The CDR3 is 18 residues long. The CDR3 DNA sequence: TGTGCCAGCAGTGAACTCTACCCGGGGGACTCCTCCTACAATGAGCAGTTCTTC. Amino acids: CASSELYPGDSSYNEQFF.

The V and J genes are TRBV10-3 and TRBJ2-7, with D maybe TRBD2 (5 bases). Germline V gives CDR1 ENHRY, CDR2 SYGVKD. The CDR3 length is 14 residues. V lost 6 bases and J lost 5, with 17 bases in between. CDR3 residues: CAIRGGERGNEQYF. The DNA for the CDR3 is TGTGCCATCAGAGGAGGCGAGAGAGGCAACGAGCAGTACTTC.

The V and J genes are TRBV4-3 and TRBJ2-7; a weak D match, TRBD2 (5 bases). V shed 1 base and J shed 3 bases, with 10 bases lying between them. The CDR3 has 14 amino acids. Germline V gene sequence: CDR1 LGHNA, CDR2 YSLEER. CDR3 loop: CASSQADGGYEQYF. DNA of the CDR3: TGCGCCAGCAGCCAAGCGGACGGAGGCTACGAGCAGTACTTC.

The chain links TRBV9 to TRBJ1-1; TRBD1 is a possible D gene (5 bases). Germline V gene data show CDR1 as SGDLS and CDR2 as YYNGEE. Trimming took 4 bases from V and 3 from J, leaving 13 bases between them. The CDR3 extends over 14 amino acids. The CDR3 here is CASSSRGMDTEAFF. Written as DNA, the CDR3 is TGTGCCAGCAGCTCGCGGGGGATGGACACTGAAGCTTTCTTT. Looking up the rest from reference TRBV9 and TRBJ1-1 gives the full variable domain: DSGVTQTPKHLITATGQRVTLRCSPRSGDLSVYWYQQSLDQGLQFLIQYYNGEERAKGNILERFSAQQFPDLHSELNLSSLELGDSALYFCASSSRGMDTEAFFGQGTRLTVV.

This chain links TRBV5-5 with TRBJ1-1, with a possible D match to TRBD1 (5 bases). The CDR3 contains 14 residues. Germline lookup yields CDR1 SGHKS and CDR2 YYEKEE (reference sequence). V was trimmed by 3 bases and J by 0 bases, leaving 9 bases between them. The CDR3 bases are TGTGCCAGCAGCTGGGGCGGGGTGAACACTGAAGCTTTCTTT. Amino acid sequence: CASSWGGVNTEAFF. Supplemented by reference TRBV5-5 and TRBJ1-1, the full variable domain reads DAGVTQSPTHLIKTRGQQVTLRCSPISGHKSVSWYQQVLGQGPQFIFQYYEKEERGRGNFPDRFSARQFPNYSSELNVNALLLGDSALYLCASSWGGVNTEAFFGQGTRLTVV.

V is TRBV6-2 or TRBV6-3 and J is TRBJ2-7; 15 nucleotides agree with TRBD2. The CDR3 is made up of 17 amino acids. The V and J ends lost 6 bases and 3 bases, in that order; junction bases with no gene match: 9. Germline-derived CDR1 and CDR2 are MNHEY and SVGEGT. In DNA, the CDR3 is TGTGCCAGCAGCCGCCCGGGACTAGCGGGGGGAAACTACGAGCAGTACTTC. Protein sequence: CASSRPGLAGGNYEQYF.

This clone was detected once. CDR3 sequence: CASSEGLAGGLDTQYF. The CDR3 nucleotides read TGTGCCAGCAGTGAGGGACTAGCGGGGGGACTAGATACGCAGTATTTT. The chain uses TRBV6-1 and TRBJ2-3; TRBD2 agrees at 15 bases. V dropped 3 bases and J dropped 5; count of bases not matched to a gene: 3. Per the germline V gene, CDR1 is MNHNS and CDR2 is SASEGT. This CDR3 is built from 16 residues.

Points on this clone: The same CDR3 arises from other DNA sequences in this sample as well. This chain connects TRBV3-1 (or the pseudogene TRBV3-2) to TRBJ1-2, with D tentatively TRBD1 (6 bases). The CDR3 length is 13 residues. Germline CDR1 and CDR2: LGHDT and YNNKEL (reference sequence). Trimming took off 1 base at V and 5 bases at J, with 8 bases between the two ends. CDR3: CASSQGGGYGYTF. CDR3 bases: TGTGCCAGCAGCCAAGGAGGGGGTTATGGCTACACCTTC.

This chain uses TRBV30 with TRBJ1-1; perhaps TRBD1 as D (6 bases). The length of the CDR3 is 13 residues. Germline V lookup: CDR1 GTSNPN, CDR2 SVGIG (reference sequence). V lost 2 bases and J lost 5, with 12 bases in between. CDR3 sequence: CAWSWIRGTEAFF. The CDR3 DNA follows: TGTGCCTGGAGTTGGATAAGGGGGACTGAAGCTTTCTTT. The entire variable domain, with the rest obtained from reference TRBV30 and TRBJ1-1, is as follows: SQTIHQWPATLVQPVGSPLSLECTVEGTSNPNLYWYRQAAGRGLQLLFYSVGIGQISSEVPQNLSASRPQDRQFILSSKKLLLSDSGFYLCAWSWIRGTEAFFGQGTRLTVV.

This clone was seen once. The chain recombines TRBV5-1 with TRBJ1-1; D is unresolved. The CDR3 has 16 residues. V was clipped by 0 bases and J by 4 bases, with 16 bases between them. Germline V gene data show CDR1 as SGHRS and CDR2 as YFSETQ. CDR3 nucleotides: TGCGCCAGCAGCTTGGAATCAGCGGGCTTGGGCACTGAAGCTTTCTTT. This encodes CASSLESAGLGTEAFF.

This chain links TRBV5-1 with TRBJ1-2; perhaps TRBD1 as D (5 bases). The CDR3 spans 13 residues. Between the trimmed V and J ends, which lost 3 bases and 3 bases, there was a span of 9 bases. Germline values: CDR1 SGHRS, CDR2 YFSETQ. The CDR3 sequence: CASSSDSHYGYTF. DNA of the CDR3: TGCGCCAGCAGCTCTGACAGCCACTATGGCTACACCTTC. The complete variable domain, with remaining parts taken from reference TRBV5-1 and TRBJ1-2, reads KAGVTQTPRYLIKTRGQQVTLSCSPISGHRSVSWYQQTPGQGLQFLFEYFSETQRNKGNFPGRFSGRQFSNSRSEMNVSTLELGDSALYLCASSSDSHYGYTFGSGTRLTVV.

J is TRBJ2-6 and V is TRBV5-1; possibly TRBD2 for D (7 bases). V was pared by 1 base and J by 4 bases, with 21 bases between. Germline CDR1 reads SGHRS; CDR2 reads YFSETQ. The CDR3 is 19 amino acids. In nucleotides, the CDR3 is TGCGCCAGCAGCTTGTCATCAGGGCGGGGGACAATAGGGGCCAACGTCCTGACTTTC. Translated: CASSLSSGRGTIGANVLTF.

Written as DNA, the CDR3 is TGTGCCAGCAGCTTACCGGGACTCTCCTACGAGCAGTACTTC. Translation gives CASSLPGLSYEQYF. The rearrangement joins TRBV11-2 to TRBJ2-7, with D perhaps matching TRBD2 (6 bases). Germline lookup yields CDR1 SGHAT and CDR2 FQNNGV. The CDR3 is 14 amino acids. V gave up 2 bases and J gave up 0 bases, with 8 bases separating them. Full variable domain (missing parts from reference TRBV11-2 and TRBJ2-7): EAGVAQSPRYKIIEKRQSVAFWCNPISGHATLYWYQQILGQGPKLLIQFQNNGVVDDSQLPKDRFSAERLKGVDSTLKIQPAKLEDSAVYLCASSLPGLSYEQYFGPGTRLTVT.

The chain uses TRBV6-2 or TRBV6-3 and TRBJ2-1, with 12 positions matching TRBD2. CDR3 length: 15 amino acids. Trimming at V came to 6 bases and at J to 4 bases, leaving 4 bases not matched to a gene. CDR1 and CDR2 (germline): MNHEY, SVGEGT. CDR3 sequence (DNA): TGTGCCAGCAGCCGCCTAGCGGGGGGGTACAATGAGCAGTTCTTC. This gives the protein CASSRLAGGYNEQFF.

This rearrangement joins TRBV27 to TRBJ1-1; TRBD1 might be the D (5 bases). The germline CDR1 and CDR2 sequences are MNHEY and SMNVEV (reference sequence). V was shortened by 5 bases and J by 0 bases, with 10 bases between the two germline ends. There are 14 residues in the CDR3. The CDR3 sequence: CASSILGVNTEAFF. The DNA for the CDR3 is TGTGCCAGCAGTATTCTAGGGGTGAACACTGAAGCTTTCTTT.

CDR3 residues: CASSQGAPMNTEAFF. The CDR3 nucleotides read TGTGCCAGCAGCCAAGGGGCGCCTATGAACACTGAAGCTTTCTTT. J is TRBJ1-1 and V is TRBV3-1 (or the pseudogene TRBV3-2); D unclear. Deletions cut 1 base from V and 0 bases from J, with 9 bases between. From germline, CDR1 is LGHDT and CDR2 YNNKEL (reference sequence). The CDR3 consists of 15 residues.